Below are 6 T cell receptor beta chains sequenced from a single sample in a study of control samples from healthy donors and cancer patients. Some clones are missing from TCRdb's copy, which holds only in-frame ones; the method was immunoSEQ multiplex PCR. The sample consists of 100,000 to 150,000 clones, approximately 92% of them appearing once. Sequencing input: blood. The receptor source for this set is a man aged 18 to 29 in good health.

The genes are TRBV7-6 and TRBJ1-3; D gene unclear. The CDR3 is 16 residues long. Germline V lookup: CDR1 SGHVS, CDR2 FNYEAQ. V lost 5 bases, J lost 0 bases, and 14 bases lay in between. The CDR3 spells CASSPGAGFSGNTIYF. The CDR3 region has the DNA TGTGCCAGCAGCCCAGGAGCGGGGTTCTCTGGAAACACCATATATTTT. Complete variable domain (other parts from reference TRBV7-6 and TRBJ1-3): GAGVSQSPRYKVTKRGQDVALRCDPISGHVSLYWYRQALGQGPEFLTYFNYEAQQDKSGLPNDRFSAERPEGSISTLTIQRTEQRDSAMYRCASSPGAGFSGNTIYFGEGSWLTVV.

This clone was seen only once. The chain recombines TRBV5-4 with TRBJ1-6; 12 positions agree with TRBD1. The V and J ends lost 4 bases and 6 bases, in that order; junction bases with no gene match: 11. This CDR3 has 18 amino acids. Germline assignment: CDR1 SGHNT and CDR2 YYREEE (reference sequence). The CDR3 reads CASSRGGTGGLFNSPLHF. The CDR3 nucleotides are TGTGCCAGCAGCCGGGGCGGGACAGGGGGCTTATTTAATTCACCCCTCCACTTT.

V usage is TRBV4-1 and J usage is TRBJ1-2, with 8 bases lining up with TRBD1. Germline V gives CDR1 MGHRA, CDR2 YSYEKL. V lost 3 bases, J lost 4 bases, and 4 bases stayed unmatched. The CDR3 covers 14 residues. Written as DNA, the CDR3 is TGCGCCAGCAGCCAGGTGGGACAGGCCTATGGCTACACCTTC. Encoded protein: CASSQVGQAYGYTF.

The V gene is TRBV18, the J gene TRBJ2-6, with TRBD1 as a possible D gene (6 bases). Trimming stripped 2 bases from V and 0 bases from J, with 17 bases between. Germline-derived CDR1 and CDR2 are KGHSH and LQKENI. The CDR3 runs 19 residues. The CDR3 nucleotides read TGTGCCAGCTCACCATTTGTAGCGACAGGACACTCTGGGGCCAACGTCCTGACTTTC. Its translation: CASSPFVATGHSGANVLTF. Looking up the rest from reference TRBV18 and TRBJ2-6 gives the full variable domain: NAGVMQNPRHLVRRRGQEARLRCSPMKGHSHVYWYRQLPEEGLKFMVYLQKENIIDESGMPKERFSAEFPKEGPSILRIQQVVRGDSAAYFCASSPFVATGHSGANVLTFGAGSRLTVL.

Concerning this clone: A junction end diverges from the germline sequence, so it may reflect a read error. This CDR3 reads CFWGGYGYTF. In DNA, the CDR3 is TGCTTCTGGGGCGGATATGGCTACACCTTC. The rearrangement joins TRBV19 to TRBJ1-2, with D perhaps TRBD1 (5 bases). CDR1 and CDR2 (germline): LNHDA, SQIVND (reference sequence). The CDR3 is made up of 10 amino acids.

The chain joins TRBV4-1 to TRBJ2-7, with TRBD1 identical over 8 bases. CDR1 MGHRA and CDR2 YSYEKL come from the germline V gene. The CDR3 length is 16 residues. With V trimmed by 1 base and J by 6 bases, 11 bases remained unmatched. The CDR3 reads CASSQGARTGFGEQYF. CDR3 nucleotide sequence: TGCGCCAGCAGCCAAGGTGCCAGGACAGGGTTTGGCGAGCAGTACTTC.